This T cell receptor (beta chain) was sequenced for a study of blood T cells in healthy people across ages. This clonotype was recorded a few times. Its antigen is not known. Whole-study results and caveats: Age advanced and TCR beta diversity per million T cells fell, roughly linearly. Diversity estimates drawn from one million T cells were deemed underestimates.

Per sample, at least 5 micrograms of total RNA were extracted. It was with a sample-barcoded 5' primer and a J-beta primer mix that a second PCR of roughly 7 to 12 cycles was run. Each cDNA molecule was tagged by a template-switch adaptor that had 12 random nucleotides. TCRdb fed the 5' RACE reads into MiXCR, producing one record per CDR3 protein. The table lists just over 800,000 distinct CDR3 sequences, under 80% of them singletons, with 25% to 35% in the top ten. V gave up 2 bases and J gave up 4 bases; unmatched junction bases: 9. This CDR3 spans 16 amino acids. The sequencing input was blood. The genes are TRBV12-3 or TRBV12-4 and TRBJ2-5; 8 nucleotides match TRBD1. The TCR was taken from a man aged 25 to 45 in good health. The CDR3 DNA is TGTGCCAGCAGTTTACCGGGACAGGCGGTGTTAGAGACCCAGTACTTC. The encoded protein is CASSLPGQAVLETQYF.